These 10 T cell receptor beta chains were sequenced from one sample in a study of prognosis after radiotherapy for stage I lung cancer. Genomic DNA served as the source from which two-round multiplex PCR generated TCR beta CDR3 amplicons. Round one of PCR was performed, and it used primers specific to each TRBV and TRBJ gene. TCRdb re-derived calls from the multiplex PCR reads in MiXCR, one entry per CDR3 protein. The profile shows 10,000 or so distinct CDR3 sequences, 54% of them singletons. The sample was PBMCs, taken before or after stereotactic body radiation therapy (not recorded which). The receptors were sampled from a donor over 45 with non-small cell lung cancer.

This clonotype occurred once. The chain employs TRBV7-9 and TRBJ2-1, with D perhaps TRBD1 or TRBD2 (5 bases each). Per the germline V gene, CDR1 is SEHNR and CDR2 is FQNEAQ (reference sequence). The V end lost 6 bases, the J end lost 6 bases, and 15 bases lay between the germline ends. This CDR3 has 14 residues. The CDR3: CASRGVRGLNEQFF. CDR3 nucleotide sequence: TGTGCCAGCAGGGGGGTCCGGGGTCTCAATGAGCAGTTCTTC.

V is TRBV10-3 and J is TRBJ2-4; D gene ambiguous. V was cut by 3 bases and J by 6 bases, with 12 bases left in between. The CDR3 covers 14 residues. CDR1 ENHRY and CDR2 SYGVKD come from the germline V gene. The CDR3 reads CAISDSAFGNIQYF. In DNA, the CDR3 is TGTGCCATCAGTGACTCGGCCTTCGGAAACATTCAGTACTTC.

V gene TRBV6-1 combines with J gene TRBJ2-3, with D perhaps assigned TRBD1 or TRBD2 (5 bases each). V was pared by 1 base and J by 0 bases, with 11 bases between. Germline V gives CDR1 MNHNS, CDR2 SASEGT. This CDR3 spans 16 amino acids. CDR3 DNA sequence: TGTGCCAGCAGTGAAGTTCCGGGGACGAGCACAGATACGCAGTATTTT. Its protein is CASSEVPGTSTDTQYF.

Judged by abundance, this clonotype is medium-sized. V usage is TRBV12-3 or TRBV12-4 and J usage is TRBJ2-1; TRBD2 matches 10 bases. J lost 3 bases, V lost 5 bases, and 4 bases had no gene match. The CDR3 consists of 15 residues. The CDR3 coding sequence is TGTGCCAGCAGTCCATCTAGCGGGGGCTACAATGAGCAGTTCTTC. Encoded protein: CASSPSSGGYNEQFF.

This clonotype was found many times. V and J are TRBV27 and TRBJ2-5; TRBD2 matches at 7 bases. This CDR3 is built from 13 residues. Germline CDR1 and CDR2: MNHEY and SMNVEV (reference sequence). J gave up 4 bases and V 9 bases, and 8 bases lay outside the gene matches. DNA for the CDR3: TGTGCCAGTAGGATTGGGGGGGGAGAGACCCAGTACTTC. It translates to CASRIGGGETQYF.

Here the CDR3 reads CASSLALYRVRSNTEAFF. The CDR3 region has the DNA TGTGCCAGCAGCTTAGCGCTTTACAGGGTTCGGTCGAACACTGAAGCTTTCTTT. The V call is TRBV11-1, the J call TRBJ1-1, with D tentatively TRBD1 (6 bases). Germline V CDR1 and CDR2: SGHAT, FQDESV (reference sequence). This CDR3 is 18 amino acids long. With 0 bases removed from V and 1 base from J, the gap between germline ends came to 18 bases.

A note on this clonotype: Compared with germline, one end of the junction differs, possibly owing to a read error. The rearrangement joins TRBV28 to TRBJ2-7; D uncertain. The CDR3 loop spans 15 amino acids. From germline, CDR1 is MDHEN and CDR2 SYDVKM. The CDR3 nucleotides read TGTACCAGCAGTTTATACACCGGTTACTCCTACGAGCAGTACTTC. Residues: CTSSLYTGYSYEQYF.

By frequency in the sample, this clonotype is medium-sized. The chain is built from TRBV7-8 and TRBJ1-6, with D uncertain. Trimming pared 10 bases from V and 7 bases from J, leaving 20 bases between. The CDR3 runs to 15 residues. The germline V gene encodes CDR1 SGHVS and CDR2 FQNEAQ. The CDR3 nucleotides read TGTGCCACCTCTGACCGTCCGGCTGAGAATTCACCCCTCCACTTT. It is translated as CATSDRPAENSPLHF.

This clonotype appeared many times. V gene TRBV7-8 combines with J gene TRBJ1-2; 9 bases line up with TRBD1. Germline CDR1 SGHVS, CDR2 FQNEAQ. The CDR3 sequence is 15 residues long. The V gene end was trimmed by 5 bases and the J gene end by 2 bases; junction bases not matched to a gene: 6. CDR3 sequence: CASSPGTGRNYGYTF. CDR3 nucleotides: TGTGCCAGCAGCCCCGGGACAGGGAGGAACTATGGCTACACCTTC.

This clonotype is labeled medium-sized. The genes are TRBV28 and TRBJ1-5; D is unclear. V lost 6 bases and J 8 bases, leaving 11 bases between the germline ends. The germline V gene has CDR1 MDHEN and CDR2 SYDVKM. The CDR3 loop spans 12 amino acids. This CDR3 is CASSNQVEPQHF. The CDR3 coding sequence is TGTGCCAGCAGCAACCAGGTCGAGCCCCAGCATTTT.